The T cell receptor (beta chain) described here comes from a study of T cell repertoires in cytomegalovirus infection. About the study: Evidence of both CMV infection and a matching HLA type came from public TCR beta signatures. Notes on the study in general: The study found HLA-C-restricted CMV-specific TCR beta clonotypes dominating the ex vivo response. Cumulative public TCR beta family frequency identified carriers of CMV plus the relevant HLA.

Of note for this clonotype: As yet, its antigen is unknown.

TCRdb re-derived calls from the reads in MiXCR, one entry per CDR3 protein. Altogether some 600,000 distinct CDR3 sequences are present, 24% being singletons, with the ten largest covering 7% to 9%. Trimming pared 2 bases from V and 6 bases from J, leaving 14 bases between. This CDR3 region has 14 residues. The chain joins TRBV12-3 or TRBV12-4 to TRBJ2-7, with D possibly TRBD2 on 5 matching bases. Sequencing was carried out using CD8+ T cells from PBMCs. The sequence came from a human donor in good health (CMV status not recorded). Some clones in this sample may be carry-over from other donors' samples. In DNA form, the CDR3 reads TGTGCCAGCAGTTTATCGGGGAATTCAGGCGAGCAGTACTTC. Protein: CASSLSGNSGEQYF.